The sequence of this T cell receptor (beta chain) was determined in a study of blood T cells in healthy people across ages. This clonotype was observed a single time. The length of the CDR3 is 13 residues. CDR1 DFQATT and CDR2 SNEGSKA come from the germline V gene (reference sequence). Trimming at V came to 6 bases and at J to 3 bases, leaving 5 bases not matched to a gene. It was with a sample-barcoded 5' primer and a J-beta primer mix that a second PCR of about 6 to 12 cycles was run. Carrying 12 random nucleotides, a template-switch adaptor labeled each individual cDNA molecule. Using its own MiXCR run on the 5' RACE reads, TCRdb lists one record per CDR3 protein. In the table there are more than 800,000 distinct CDR3 sequences, 25% to 35% of which are singletons.

The J gene is TRBJ2-1, the V gene TRBV20-1, with TRBD1 matching over 7 bases. The receptor was isolated from an elderly woman in good health. The source material was blood. The CDR3 reads CSARGGGYNEQFF. CDR3 DNA sequence: TGCAGTGCACGAGGGGGCGGCTACAATGAGCAGTTCTTC.